This T cell receptor beta chain came from a study of cytomegalovirus exposure and HLA in healthy donors. Study-wide findings and caveats: Researchers reportedly found TCR beta sequences accurately predicted most subjects' HLA-A and HLA-B alleles. Analysis performed later found 15,000 or so TCR beta sequences associated with HLA alleles at 0.05 false discovery rate.

Donors counted as nominally healthy when sampled, yet unrecorded immune exposures were likely. Germline trimming cut 0 bases from V and 7 bases from J; bases unmatched to any gene: 7. Per the germline V gene, CDR1 is LNHDA and CDR2 is SQIVND (reference sequence). The CDR3 contains 16 residues. This PCR relied on a set of 60 Vbeta primers and 13 Jbeta primers. The table came from immunoSEQ multiplex PCR; TCRdb's copy has only in-frame clones and leaves some out. This sample has more than 95,000 clones; about four fifths occur once, and the top ten carry under 9.5%. Turning to this clone: Antigen unknown.

Sequenced input: PBMCs. This TCR came from a woman between 45 and 60 years old in good health and CMV-seropositive. The rearrangement joins TRBV19 to TRBJ1-5; 9 bases are shared with TRBD1. The CDR3 loop is CASSIDWTGVYQPQHF. CDR3 bases: TGTGCCAGTAGTATAGACTGGACAGGGGTGTACCAGCCCCAGCATTTT.